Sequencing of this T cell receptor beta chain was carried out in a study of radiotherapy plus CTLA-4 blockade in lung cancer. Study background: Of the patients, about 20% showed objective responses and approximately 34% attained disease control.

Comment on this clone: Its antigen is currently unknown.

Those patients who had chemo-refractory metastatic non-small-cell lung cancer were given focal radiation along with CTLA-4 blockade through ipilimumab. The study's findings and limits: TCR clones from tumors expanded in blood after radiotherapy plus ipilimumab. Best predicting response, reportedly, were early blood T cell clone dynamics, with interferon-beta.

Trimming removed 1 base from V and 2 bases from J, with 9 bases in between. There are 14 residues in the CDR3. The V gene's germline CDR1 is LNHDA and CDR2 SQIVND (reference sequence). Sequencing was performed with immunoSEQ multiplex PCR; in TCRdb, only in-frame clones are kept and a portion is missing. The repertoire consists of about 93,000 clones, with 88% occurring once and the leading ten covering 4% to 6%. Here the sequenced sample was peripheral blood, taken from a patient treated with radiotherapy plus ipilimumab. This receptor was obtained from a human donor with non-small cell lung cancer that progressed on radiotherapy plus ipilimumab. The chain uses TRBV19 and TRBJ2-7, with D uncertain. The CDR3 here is CASSIVGRTYEQYF. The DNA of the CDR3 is TGTGCCAGTAGTATAGTTGGGCGCACCTACGAGCAGTACTTC.